Listed here are 5 T cell receptor beta chains from one sample, sequenced in a study of graft-versus-host responses after intestinal transplantation. Only in-frame clones appear in the TCRdb table, and some are missing; sequencing was by immunoSEQ multiplex PCR. This sample has some 25,000 clones, with 90% found just once. Specimen: PBMCs, collected about 41 days after intestinal transplant. These receptors were obtained from a human patient who received an intestinal transplant, so some T cells may come from the graft donor.

The V and J genes are TRBV23-1 and TRBJ1-6; no clear D. TRBV23-1 is an open reading frame, and its role is uncertain. This CDR3 is built from 16 residues. The germline V and J ends were trimmed by 6 bases and 7 bases, with 19 bases remaining between them. The CDR3 loop is CASSRTSFDRNSPLHF. The CDR3 DNA is TGCGCCAGCAGCCGGACCTCCTTCGATCGGAATTCACCCCTCCACTTT.

The chain links TRBV9 to TRBJ1-1; no reliable D call. CDR1 is SGDLS and CDR2 is YYNGEE in the germline V gene. V lost 0 bases, J lost 3 bases, and 3 bases lay in between. This CDR3 is 12 amino acids long. The CDR3 reads CASSVGDTEAFF. As DNA, the CDR3 is TGTGCCAGCAGCGTAGGTGACACTGAAGCTTTCTTT.

The chain couples TRBV9 to TRBJ2-7; 11 nucleotides agree with TRBD2. Trimming cost V 4 bases and J 2 bases; bases outside gene matches: 8. The CDR3 contains 16 residues. In germline, CDR1 is SGDLS, CDR2 YYNGEE. In DNA form, the CDR3 reads TGTGCCAGCAGCCCCAGGGGTAGCGGGAGGGCCTACGAGCAGTACTTC. Its protein product is CASSPRGSGRAYEQYF.

In this sample, this clone turned up once. The V and J genes are TRBV28 and TRBJ2-1; 11 bases align to TRBD2. The CDR3 is 17 amino acids. With V trimmed by 3 bases and J by 4 bases, 8 bases remained unmatched. Germline lookup yields CDR1 MDHEN and CDR2 SYDVKM. This CDR3 is CASSFRGLAGPYNEQFF. CDR3 coding DNA: TGTGCCAGCAGTTTCCGCGGACTAGCGGGCCCTTACAATGAGCAGTTCTTC.

This sequence joins TRBV5-6 and TRBJ2-5; 10 bases match TRBD1. This CDR3 is built from 14 residues. Trimming cost V 3 bases and J 3 bases; bases outside gene matches: 2. CDR1 and CDR2 (germline): SGHDT, YYEEEE. CDR3 residues: CASSWGTGEETQYF. CDR3 sequence (DNA): TGTGCCAGCAGCTGGGGGACAGGGGAAGAGACCCAGTACTTC.